This T cell receptor (beta chain) stems from a study of OX40 agonist ivuxolimab in advanced cancers. At the level of the study: Every 2 weeks, patients received ivuxolimab intravenously, dosed at 0.01 to 10 mg/kg.

This clone turned up a few times. This CDR3 has 13 residues. V lost 4 bases to trimming and J lost 0 bases, with 6 bases between them. In germline, CDR1 is MRHNA, CDR2 SNTAGT. Assay: immunoSEQ multiplex PCR; the TCRdb copy retains only in-frame clones and omits some. The table lists fewer than 100,000 clones, more than 75% of them singletons. The V and J genes are TRBV6-4 and TRBJ1-1; D remains ambiguous. This receptor was taken from an adult with an advanced solid tumor such as melanoma, head and neck, liver or kidney cancer. The source was CD4+ or CD8+ T cells sorted from blood, collected in a trial of the OX40 agonist ivuxolimab. The chain's CDR3 is CASSVSVNTEAFF. The CDR3 DNA is TGTGCCAGCAGTGTTTCCGTGAACACTGAAGCTTTCTTT.